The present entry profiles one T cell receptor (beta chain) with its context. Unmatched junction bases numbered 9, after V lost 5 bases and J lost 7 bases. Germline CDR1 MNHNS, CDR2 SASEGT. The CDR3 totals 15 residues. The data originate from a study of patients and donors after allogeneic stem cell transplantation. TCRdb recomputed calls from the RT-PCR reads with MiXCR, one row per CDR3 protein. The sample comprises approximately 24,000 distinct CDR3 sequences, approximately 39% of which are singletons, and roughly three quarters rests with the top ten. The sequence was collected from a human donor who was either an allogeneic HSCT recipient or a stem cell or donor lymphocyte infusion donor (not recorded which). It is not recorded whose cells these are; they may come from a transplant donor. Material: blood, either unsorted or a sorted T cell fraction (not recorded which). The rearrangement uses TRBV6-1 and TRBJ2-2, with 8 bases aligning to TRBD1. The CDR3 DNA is TGTGCCAGCAGTCCTGGGGCAGGGGGCAACGGGGAGCTGTTTTTT. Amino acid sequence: CASSPGAGGNGELFF.